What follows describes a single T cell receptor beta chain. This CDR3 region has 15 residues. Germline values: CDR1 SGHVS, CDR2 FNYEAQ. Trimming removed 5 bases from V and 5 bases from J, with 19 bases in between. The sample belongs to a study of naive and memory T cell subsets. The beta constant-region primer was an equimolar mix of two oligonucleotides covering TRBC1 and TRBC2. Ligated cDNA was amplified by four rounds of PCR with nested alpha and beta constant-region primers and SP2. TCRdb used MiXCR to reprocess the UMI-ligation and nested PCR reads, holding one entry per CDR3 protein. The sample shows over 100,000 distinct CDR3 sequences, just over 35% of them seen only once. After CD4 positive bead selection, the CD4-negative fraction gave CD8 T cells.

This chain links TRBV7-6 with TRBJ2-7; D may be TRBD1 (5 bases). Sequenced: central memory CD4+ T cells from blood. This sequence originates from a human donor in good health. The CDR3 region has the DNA TGTGCCAGCAGCAACCAGGGTGCCCTTAGCCACGAGCAGTACTTC. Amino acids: CASSNQGALSHEQYF. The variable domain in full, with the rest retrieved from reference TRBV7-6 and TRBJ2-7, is GAGVSQSPRYKVTKRGQDVALRCDPISGHVSLYWYRQALGQGPEFLTYFNYEAQQDKSGLPNDRFSAERPEGSISTLTIQRTEQRDSAMYRCASSNQGALSHEQYFGPGTRLTVT.